One and the same sample provided the 28 T cell receptor beta chains below, sequenced in a study of cytomegalovirus exposure and HLA in healthy donors. Here immunoSEQ multiplex PCR was the method, and the copy in TCRdb shows in-frame clones only, minus some. The table includes about 170,000 clones, 70% to 90% detected once. The sequencing sample was made of PBMCs. All receptors come from a woman between 18 and 29 years old in good health and CMV-seronegative.

The genes are TRBV19 and TRBJ1-4, with 9 bases aligning to TRBD1. Germline V gene data show CDR1 as LNHDA and CDR2 as SQIVND (reference sequence). J gave up 8 bases and V 7 bases, and 11 bases lay outside the gene matches. The CDR3 is 15 residues long. The DNA of the CDR3 is TGTGCCAGTAATCTTCCGGGACAGGGAGGCGAAAAACTGTTTTTT. Translating gives CASNLPGQGGEKLFF.

V is TRBV19 and J is TRBJ2-7; weak D call: TRBD2 (6 bases). Trimming removed 6 bases at V and 2 bases at J, with 14 bases between. Germline CDR1 LNHDA, CDR2 SQIVND (reference sequence). The CDR3 extends over 14 amino acids. Here the CDR3 reads CASRGRDSPYEQYF. The CDR3 DNA follows: TGTGCCAGTAGGGGCCGGGACTCCCCCTACGAGCAGTACTTC.

The chain is built from TRBV2 and TRBJ1-5; perhaps TRBD1 as D (5 bases). The germline V gene encodes CDR1 SNHLY and CDR2 FYNNEI. Trimming removed 4 bases from V and 0 bases from J, with 7 bases in between. The CDR3 runs to 14 residues. CDR3 loop: CASSVRDSNQPQHF. The DNA for the CDR3 is TGTGCCAGCAGTGTCAGGGATAGCAATCAGCCCCAGCATTTT.

This chain joins TRBV6-1 and TRBJ1-6; D call uncertain. The CDR3 length is 15 residues. Between the trimmed V and J ends, which lost 0 bases and 7 bases, there was a span of 10 bases. Germline V gives CDR1 MNHNS, CDR2 SASEGT. The CDR3 reads CASSEAARGNSPLHF. For the CDR3, the DNA is TGTGCCAGCAGTGAAGCGGCAAGAGGGAATTCACCCCTCCACTTT.

The rearrangement links TRBV15 to TRBJ1-1; D call uncertain. Looked up from germline, CDR1 is LNHNV and CDR2 is YYDKDF (reference sequence). The CDR3 runs 14 residues. The germline V and J ends were trimmed by 8 bases and 1 base, with 14 bases remaining between them. DNA for the CDR3: TGTGCCACCTTGCTAGGGCGGGGGAACACTGAAGCTTTCTTT. Its protein product is CATLLGRGNTEAFF.

CDR3 sequence (DNA): TGCAGCGTTGAAGATCAAACGGGGGGGGCCTATGGCTACACCTTC. As protein: CSVEDQTGGAYGYTF. The genes are TRBV29-1 and TRBJ1-2, with D possibly being TRBD1 (6 bases). V was trimmed by 0 bases and J by 4 bases, leaving 15 bases between them. The V gene's germline CDR1 is SQVTM and CDR2 ANQGSEA. This CDR3 region has 15 residues.

This chain links TRBV5-1 with TRBJ1-1; no firm D call. Trimming cost V 0 bases and J 1 base, with 10 bases left between them. CDR1 SGHRS and CDR2 YFSETQ come from the germline V gene. The CDR3 sequence is 15 residues long. The CDR3 DNA reads as TGCGCCAGCAGCTTGGAACTAGGCTGGAACACTGAAGCTTTCTTT. The encoded protein is CASSLELGWNTEAFF. The full variable domain, in which reference TRBV5-1 and TRBJ1-1 provide the parts outside the CDR3, is KAGVTQTPRYLIKTRGQQVTLSCSPISGHRSVSWYQQTPGQGLQFLFEYFSETQRNKGNFPGRFSGRQFSNSRSEMNVSTLELGDSALYLCASSLELGWNTEAFFGQGTRLTVV.

The rearrangement joins TRBV7-9 to TRBJ1-1; D remains unclear. The germline gives CDR1 SEHNR, CDR2 FQNEAQ (reference sequence). The CDR3 contains 13 residues. Trimming shortened V by 2 bases and J by 6 bases, and 10 bases separated the two germline ends. The CDR3 nucleotides are TGTGCCAGCAGCTTACCGCCCGGGGCTGAAGCTTTCTTT. It encodes CASSLPPGAEAFF.

The rearrangement uses TRBV18 and TRBJ1-1; D remains ambiguous. With 10 bases removed from V and 4 bases from J, the gap between germline ends came to 16 bases. Germline values: CDR1 KGHSH, CDR2 LQKENI. This CDR3 contains 13 residues. The CDR3 DNA reads as TGTGCCACTAGGTCTAGTCGGGGCACTGAAGCTTTCTTT. This encodes CATRSSRGTEAFF.

This chain links TRBV5-1 with TRBJ2-3; D is perhaps TRBD2 (5 bases). Germline lookup yields CDR1 SGHRS and CDR2 YFSETQ. The CDR3 has 15 amino acids. V lost 1 base and J 6 bases, leaving 15 bases between the germline ends. The CDR3 is CASSLYDRDRDTQYF. The DNA of the CDR3 is TGCGCCAGCAGCTTGTATGACCGGGATAGGGATACGCAGTATTTT.

This chain uses TRBV7-8 with TRBJ2-5; tentatively, D is TRBD2 (6 bases). V lost 1 base to trimming and J lost 3 bases, with 9 bases between them. Per the germline V gene, CDR1 is SGHVS and CDR2 is FQNEAQ. The CDR3 loop spans 14 amino acids. The CDR3 DNA follows: TGTGCCAGCAGCTTAGGTCGGGGGAAAGAGACCCAGTACTTC. The encoded protein is CASSLGRGKETQYF.

The chain couples TRBV4-1 to TRBJ1-3; the match to TRBD1 covers 12 bases. The J segment lost 4 bases and the V segment lost 2 bases, leaving 12 bases of the junction unmatched. Germline assignment: CDR1 MGHRA and CDR2 YSYEKL. This CDR3 region has 19 residues. The CDR3 coding sequence is TGCGCCAGCAGCCAACCTTCGGGACAGGGGGCAGCATCCGGAAACACCATATATTTT. It yields the protein CASSQPSGQGAASGNTIYF.

The rearrangement uses TRBV19 and TRBJ1-5, with 7 bases identical to TRBD1. The germline V gene has CDR1 LNHDA and CDR2 SQIVND (reference sequence). The V segment lost 3 bases and the J segment 6 bases; nucleotides outside the gene matches: 11. This CDR3 is built from 16 residues. The CDR3 DNA follows: TGTGCCAGTAGTATCTCCTGGGGGCAGGGGGTTCAGCCCCAGCATTTT. Translation gives CASSISWGQGVQPQHF.

J is TRBJ1-6 and V is TRBV27; 10 nucleotides line up with TRBD1. With V trimmed by 5 bases and J by 6 bases, 1 base remained unmatched. The germline gives CDR1 MNHEY, CDR2 SMNVEV (reference sequence). The CDR3 is made up of 14 amino acids. The CDR3 reads CASSRQGANSPLHF. The CDR3 DNA follows: TGTGCCAGCAGTCGACAGGGGGCTAATTCACCCCTCCACTTT.

The chain's CDR3 is CASSWRGRDTEAFF. CDR3 coding DNA: TGTGCCAGTAGTTGGAGGGGCCGGGACACTGAAGCTTTCTTT. This chain connects TRBV19 to TRBJ1-1; D might be TRBD1 (5 bases). V gave up 5 bases and J gave up 3 bases, with 13 bases separating them. In germline, CDR1 is LNHDA, CDR2 SQIVND (reference sequence). The CDR3 spans 14 residues.

This rearrangement joins TRBV2 to TRBJ1-3; a weak D match, TRBD1 (5 bases). V was shortened by 1 base and J by 4 bases, with 14 bases between the two germline ends. CDR3 length: 16 residues. The germline V gene has CDR1 SNHLY and CDR2 FYNNEI. The CDR3 here is CASSEVSGASGNTIYF. The DNA of the CDR3 is TGTGCCAGCAGTGAAGTTAGCGGGGCTTCAGGAAACACCATATATTTT.

The chain couples TRBV5-1 to TRBJ2-1; 9 positions match TRBD2. J was trimmed by 8 bases and V by 4 bases; bases with no gene match: 10. Germline CDR1 reads SGHRS; CDR2 reads YFSETQ. This CDR3 has 15 amino acids. In DNA form, the CDR3 reads TGCGCCAGCAGCCAGCAAAGCGGGAGGACGCATGAGCAGTTCTTC. Translation: CASSQQSGRTHEQFF.

This chain connects TRBV7-2 to TRBJ2-7; D remains unclear. Germline V gene sequence: CDR1 SGHTA, CDR2 FQGNSA. The CDR3 sequence is 12 residues long. The germline V and J ends were trimmed by 6 bases and 0 bases, with 6 bases remaining between them. The CDR3 reads CASRQDSYEQYF. The CDR3 DNA follows: TGTGCCAGCAGACAAGACTCCTACGAGCAGTACTTC.

The chain links TRBV27 to TRBJ2-3; perhaps TRBD1 as D (5 bases). The germline CDR1 and CDR2 sequences are MNHEY and SMNVEV (reference sequence). The germline V and J ends were trimmed by 5 bases and 2 bases, with 17 bases remaining between them. The CDR3 sequence is 16 residues long. The CDR3: CASSRYWRQNTDTQYF. CDR3 in DNA: TGTGCCAGCAGTCGCTACTGGAGACAGAACACAGATACGCAGTATTTT.

A few counts support this clone. At one end the junction does not follow the germline gene, possibly because of a read error. The chain carries TRBV5-1 and TRBJ2-7; 8 nucleotides agree with TRBD1. CDR3 size: 14 residues. Germline lookup yields CDR1 SGHRS and CDR2 YFSETQ. CDR3 coding DNA: TGCGCCAGCAGCTTGGGAAGGACAGGGACAGTCGATGCATTC. As protein: CASSLGRTGTVDAF.

This clone was observed many times. The chain combines TRBV4-1 with TRBJ1-2; the match to TRBD1 covers 9 bases. CDR3 length equals 14 residues. Losses at the gene ends were 1 base for V and 6 bases for J; bases not matched to a gene: 3. CDR1 is MGHRA, CDR2 YSYEKL, per germline. As DNA, the CDR3 is TGCGCCAGCAGCCAAGGGGACAGGGAGGATGGCTACACCTTC. Its protein product is CASSQGDREDGYTF.

The CDR3 nucleotides read TGTGCCAGCAGCCAAGGACGGACAGTGACCTACGAGCAGTACTTC. It yields the protein CASSQGRTVTYEQYF. The gene calls are TRBV13 and TRBJ2-7; D is perhaps TRBD1 (6 bases). Germline CDR1 and CDR2: PRHDT and FYEKMQ (reference sequence). Trimming took off 5 bases at V and 2 bases at J, with 16 bases between the two ends. This CDR3 has 15 amino acids. Full variable domain (missing parts from reference TRBV13 and TRBJ2-7): AAGVIQSPRHLIKEKRETATLKCYPIPRHDTVYWYQQGPGQDPQFLISFYEKMQSDKGSIPDRFSAQQFSDYHSELNMSSLELGDSALYFCASSQGRTVTYEQYFGPGTRLTVT.

The V call is TRBV2, the J call TRBJ1-4; no definite D call. This CDR3 contains 12 residues. With 5 bases removed from V and 5 bases from J, the gap between germline ends came to 6 bases. Germline-derived CDR1 and CDR2 are SNHLY and FYNNEI. CDR3 in amino acids: CASSSGNEKLFF. CDR3 nucleotide sequence: TGTGCCAGCAGTTCGGGGAATGAAAAACTGTTTTTT.

This clone was found once. The chain combines TRBV19 with TRBJ1-5, with 7 bases aligning to TRBD1. The ends lost 4 bases at V and 7 bases at J; junction bases unmatched: 10. The germline CDR1 and CDR2 sequences are LNHDA and SQIVND (reference sequence). The CDR3 is 15 residues long. The CDR3 sequence is CASSRTGEGRQPQHF. The CDR3, as DNA: TGTGCCAGTAGTAGGACAGGAGAAGGGAGGCAGCCCCAGCATTTT.

This chain uses TRBV29-1 with TRBJ2-7; 12 bases are a match to TRBD2. V lost 6 bases to trimming and J lost 2 bases; unmatched junction nucleotides: 8. The CDR3 sequence is 15 residues long. Germline V gene sequence: CDR1 SQVTM, CDR2 ANQGSEA. CDR3 protein: CSVATTSGGPYEQYF. CDR3 sequence (DNA): TGCAGCGTGGCCACGACTAGCGGGGGACCCTACGAGCAGTACTTC.

CDR3 DNA sequence: TGTGCCAGCAGCTTGGGTTCGGGGCGGGAGAATCAGCCCCAGCATTTT. Its translation is CASSLGSGRENQPQHF. The gene calls are TRBV11-2 and TRBJ1-5; D may be TRBD1 (5 bases). Trimming took off 3 bases at V and 4 bases at J, with 16 bases between the two ends. Germline V lookup: CDR1 SGHAT, CDR2 FQNNGV. The CDR3 has 16 residues.

This chain joins TRBV27 and TRBJ1-2; TRBD1 agrees at 7 bases. The CDR3 runs to 13 residues. Trimming removed 8 bases from V and 5 bases from J; junction bases left unmatched: 8. Germline CDR1 MNHEY, CDR2 SMNVEV (reference sequence). CDR3 in amino acids: CASRPGQMYGYTF. The CDR3 DNA follows: TGTGCCAGCCGTCCGGGACAGATGTATGGCTACACCTTC.

In this sample, this clone turned up a few times. The gene calls are TRBV5-4 and TRBJ1-2, with 8 bases that match TRBD1. The CDR3 runs to 15 residues. Germline V gene lookup returns CDR1 SGHNT and CDR2 YYREEE (reference sequence). The ends lost 4 bases at V and 1 base at J; junction bases unmatched: 6. The CDR3 DNA reads TGTGCCAGCAGCCGGACAGGGAGCCTTAACTATGGCTACACCTTC. This translates into CASSRTGSLNYGYTF.